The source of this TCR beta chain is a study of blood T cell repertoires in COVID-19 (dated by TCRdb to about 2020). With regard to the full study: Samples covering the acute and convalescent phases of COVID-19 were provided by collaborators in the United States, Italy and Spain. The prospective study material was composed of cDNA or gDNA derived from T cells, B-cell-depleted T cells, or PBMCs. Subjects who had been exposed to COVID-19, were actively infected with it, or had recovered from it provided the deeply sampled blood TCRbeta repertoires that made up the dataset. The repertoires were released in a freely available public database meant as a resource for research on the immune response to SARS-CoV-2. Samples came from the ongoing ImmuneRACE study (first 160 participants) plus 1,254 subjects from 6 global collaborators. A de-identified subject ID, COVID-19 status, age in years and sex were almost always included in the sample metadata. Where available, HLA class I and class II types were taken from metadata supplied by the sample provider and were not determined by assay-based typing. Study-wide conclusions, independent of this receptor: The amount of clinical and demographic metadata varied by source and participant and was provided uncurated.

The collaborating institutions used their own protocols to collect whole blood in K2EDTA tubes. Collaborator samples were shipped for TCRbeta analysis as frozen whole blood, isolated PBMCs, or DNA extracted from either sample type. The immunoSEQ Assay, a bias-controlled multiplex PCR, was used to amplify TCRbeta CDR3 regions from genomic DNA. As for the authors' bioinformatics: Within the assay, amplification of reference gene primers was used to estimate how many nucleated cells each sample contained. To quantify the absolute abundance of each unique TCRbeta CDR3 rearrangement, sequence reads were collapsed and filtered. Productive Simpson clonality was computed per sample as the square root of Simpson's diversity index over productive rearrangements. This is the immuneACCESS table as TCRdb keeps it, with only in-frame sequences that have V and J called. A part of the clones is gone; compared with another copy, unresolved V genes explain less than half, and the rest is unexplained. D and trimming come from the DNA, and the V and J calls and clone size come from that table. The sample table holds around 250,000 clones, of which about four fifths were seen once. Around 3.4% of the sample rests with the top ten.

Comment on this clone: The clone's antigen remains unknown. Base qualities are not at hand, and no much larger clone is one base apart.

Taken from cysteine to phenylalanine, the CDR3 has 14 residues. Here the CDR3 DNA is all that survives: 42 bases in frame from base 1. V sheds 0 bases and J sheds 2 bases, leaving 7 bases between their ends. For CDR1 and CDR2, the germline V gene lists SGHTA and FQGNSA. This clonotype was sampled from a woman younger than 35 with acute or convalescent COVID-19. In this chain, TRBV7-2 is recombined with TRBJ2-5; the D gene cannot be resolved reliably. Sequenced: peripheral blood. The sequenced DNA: TGTGCCAGCAGCTTAGCGCCGGTGCAAGAGACCCAGTACTTC. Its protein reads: CASSLAPVQETQYF. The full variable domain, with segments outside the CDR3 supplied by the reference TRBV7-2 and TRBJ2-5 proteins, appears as GAGVSQSPSNKVTEKGKDVELRCDPISGHTALYWYRQSLGQGLEFLIYFQGNSAPDKSGLPSDRFSAERTGGSVSTLTIQRTQQEDSAVYLCASSLAPVQETQYFGPGTRLLVL.